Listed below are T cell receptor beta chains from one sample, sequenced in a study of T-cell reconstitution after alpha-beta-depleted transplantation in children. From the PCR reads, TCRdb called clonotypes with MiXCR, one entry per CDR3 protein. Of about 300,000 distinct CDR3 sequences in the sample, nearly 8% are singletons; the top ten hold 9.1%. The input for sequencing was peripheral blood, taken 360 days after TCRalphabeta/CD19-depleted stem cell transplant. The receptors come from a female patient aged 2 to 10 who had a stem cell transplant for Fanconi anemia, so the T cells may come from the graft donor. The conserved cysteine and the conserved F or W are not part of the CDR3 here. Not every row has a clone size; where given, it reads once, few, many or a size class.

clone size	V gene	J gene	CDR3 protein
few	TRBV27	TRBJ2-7	ASSPRLAGSSFSYEQY
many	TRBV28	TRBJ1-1	ASSDVSTEAF
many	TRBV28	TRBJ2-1	ASTLNNEQF
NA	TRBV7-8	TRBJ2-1	ASSLGLLVSYNEQF
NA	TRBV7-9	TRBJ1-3	ASSLAAGFGNTIY
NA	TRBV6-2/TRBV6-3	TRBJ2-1	AGARAPSSYNEQF
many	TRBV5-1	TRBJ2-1	ASSRFRELNEQF
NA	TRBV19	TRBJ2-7	ASSMADPYEQY
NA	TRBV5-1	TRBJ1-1	ASSLTQGEAF
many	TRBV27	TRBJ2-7	ASSPGSFLYSYEQY
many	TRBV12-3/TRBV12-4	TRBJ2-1	ASSQTYNEQF
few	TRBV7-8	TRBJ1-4	ASSRRGGDEKLF
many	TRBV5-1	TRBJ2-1	ASSFVRTGPNEQF
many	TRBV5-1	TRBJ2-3	ASSSGQGGPADTQY
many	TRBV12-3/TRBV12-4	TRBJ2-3	ASSLRGAASTDTQY
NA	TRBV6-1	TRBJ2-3	ASTRPMVREGSTDTQY
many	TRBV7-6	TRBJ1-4	ASSLEGQADEKLF
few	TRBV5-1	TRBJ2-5	ASSRTPGEETQY
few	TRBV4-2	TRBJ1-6	ASSQDPGQPHSYNSPLH
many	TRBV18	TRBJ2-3	ASSPRLAGLTDTQY
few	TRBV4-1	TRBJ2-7	ASSQDWWTGESAGGLGEQY
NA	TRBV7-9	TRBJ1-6	ASSLGQGKNSPLH
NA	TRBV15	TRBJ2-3	ATSTGLAGGLPSKDTQY